This T cell receptor (beta chain) is drawn from a study of T cells in Graves' hyperthyroidism and ophthalmopathy. Whole-study findings and limits: A model of 13 V-J pairs discriminated ophthalmopathy from stable hyperthyroidism.

Regions amplified from RNA transcripts were the TCR beta CDR3 regions. HTBI primers drove first-round RT-PCR of the TCR CDR3. In TCRdb, the multiplex PCR reads were re-called with MiXCR into one record per CDR3 protein. The data show 650,000 to 850,000 distinct CDR3 sequences, around 20% seen once. This clonotype has a count of ten or more. The target antigen is unknown. The germline V and J ends were trimmed by 1 base and 0 bases, with 12 bases remaining between them. The CDR3 contains 15 residues. CDR1 DFQATT and CDR2 SNEGSKA come from the germline V gene (reference sequence). The sample consisted of blood. The chain couples TRBV20-1 to TRBJ1-1; D not resolved. This sequence was found in a woman between 50 and 59 years old with Graves' hyperthyroidism that later progressed to Graves' ophthalmopathy. Here the CDR3 DNA reads TGCAGTGCTAGAGCCGGAGTTTTAATGAACACTGAAGCTTTCTTT. Amino acid sequence: CSARAGVLMNTEAFF.